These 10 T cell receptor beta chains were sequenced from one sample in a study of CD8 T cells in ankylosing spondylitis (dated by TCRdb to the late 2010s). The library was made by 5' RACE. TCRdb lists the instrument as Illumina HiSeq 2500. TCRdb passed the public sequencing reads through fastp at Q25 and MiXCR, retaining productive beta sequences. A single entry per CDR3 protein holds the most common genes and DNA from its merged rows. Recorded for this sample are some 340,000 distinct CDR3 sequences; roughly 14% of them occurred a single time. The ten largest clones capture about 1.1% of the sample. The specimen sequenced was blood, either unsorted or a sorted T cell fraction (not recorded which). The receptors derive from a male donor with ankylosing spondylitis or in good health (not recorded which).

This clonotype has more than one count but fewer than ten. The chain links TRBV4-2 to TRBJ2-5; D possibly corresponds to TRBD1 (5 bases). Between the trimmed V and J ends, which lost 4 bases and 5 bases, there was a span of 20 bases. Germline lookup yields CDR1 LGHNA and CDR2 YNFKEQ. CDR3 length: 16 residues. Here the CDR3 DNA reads TGTGCCAGCAGCCGGGGCCAATCCGGGCTCGGGGAGACCCAGTACTTC. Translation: CASSRGQSGLGETQYF.

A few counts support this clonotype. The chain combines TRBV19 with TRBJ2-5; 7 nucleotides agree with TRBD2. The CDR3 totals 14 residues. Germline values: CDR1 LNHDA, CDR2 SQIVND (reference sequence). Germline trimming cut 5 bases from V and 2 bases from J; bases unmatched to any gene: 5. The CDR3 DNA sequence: TGTGCCAGTAGTTCGGCTAGCGGACAAGAGACCCAGTACTTC. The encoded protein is CASSSASGQETQYF.

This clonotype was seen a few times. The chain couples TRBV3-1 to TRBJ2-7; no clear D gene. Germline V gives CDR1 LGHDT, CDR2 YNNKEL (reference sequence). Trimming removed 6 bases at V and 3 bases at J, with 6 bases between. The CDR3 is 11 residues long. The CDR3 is CASSAYYEQYF. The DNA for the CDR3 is TGTGCCAGCAGTGCCTACTACGAGCAGTACTTC.

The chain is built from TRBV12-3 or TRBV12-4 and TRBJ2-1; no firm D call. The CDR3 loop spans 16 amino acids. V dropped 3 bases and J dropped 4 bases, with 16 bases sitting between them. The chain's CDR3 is CASSFLLSVQYNEQFF. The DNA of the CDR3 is TGTGCCAGCAGTTTTCTACTTAGTGTACAATACAATGAGCAGTTCTTC.

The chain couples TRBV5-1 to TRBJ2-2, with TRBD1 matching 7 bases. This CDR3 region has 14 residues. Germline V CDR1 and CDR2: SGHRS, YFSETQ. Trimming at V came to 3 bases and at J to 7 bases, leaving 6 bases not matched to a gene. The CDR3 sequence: CASSSTGEGGELFF. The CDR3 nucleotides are TGCGCCAGCAGCTCCACAGGGGAAGGCGGGGAGCTGTTTTTT.

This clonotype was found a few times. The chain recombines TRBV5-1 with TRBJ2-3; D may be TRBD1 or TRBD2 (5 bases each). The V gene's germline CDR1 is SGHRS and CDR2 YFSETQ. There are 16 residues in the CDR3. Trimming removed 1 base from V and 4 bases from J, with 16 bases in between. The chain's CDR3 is CASSLSLGLASDTQYF. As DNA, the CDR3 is TGCGCCAGCAGCTTGAGTCTGGGGCTAGCCTCAGATACGCAGTATTTT.

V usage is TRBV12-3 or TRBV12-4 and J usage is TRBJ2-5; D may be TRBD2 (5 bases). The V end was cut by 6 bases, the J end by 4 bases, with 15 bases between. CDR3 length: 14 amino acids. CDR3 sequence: CASSNSLAGETQYF. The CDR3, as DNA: TGTGCCAGCAGCAACAGTTTGGCGGGAGAGACCCAGTACTTC.

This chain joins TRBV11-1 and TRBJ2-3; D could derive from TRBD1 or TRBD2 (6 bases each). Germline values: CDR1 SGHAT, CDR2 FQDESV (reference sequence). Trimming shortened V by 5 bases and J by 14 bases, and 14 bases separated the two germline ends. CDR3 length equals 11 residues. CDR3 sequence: CASSRGQGRYF. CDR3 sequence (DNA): TGTGCCAGCAGCCGGGGGCAGGGGCGGTATTTT. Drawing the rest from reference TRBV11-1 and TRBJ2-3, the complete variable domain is EAEVAQSPRYKITEKSQAVAFWCDPISGHATLYWYRQILGQGPELLVQFQDESVVDDSQLPKDRFSAERLKGVDSTLKIQPAELGDSAMYLCASSRGQGRYFGPGTRLTVL.

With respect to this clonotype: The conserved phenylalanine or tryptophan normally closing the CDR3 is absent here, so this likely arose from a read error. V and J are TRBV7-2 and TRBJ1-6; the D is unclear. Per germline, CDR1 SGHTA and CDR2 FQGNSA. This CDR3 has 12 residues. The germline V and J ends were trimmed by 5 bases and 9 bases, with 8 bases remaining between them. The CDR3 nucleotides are TGTGCCAGCAGCGCTCAGTCTTCACCCCTCCACTGT. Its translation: CASSAQSSPLHC.

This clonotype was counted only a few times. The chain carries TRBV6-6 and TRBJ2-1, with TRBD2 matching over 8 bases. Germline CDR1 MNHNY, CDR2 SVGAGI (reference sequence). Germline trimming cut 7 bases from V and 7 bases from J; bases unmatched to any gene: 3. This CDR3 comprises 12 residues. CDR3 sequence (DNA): TGTGCCAGCACCACGGGGGGGAATGAGCAGTTCTTC. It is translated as CASTTGGNEQFF.